This passage covers 8 T cell receptor beta chains from one sample sequenced in a study of cytotoxic CD8 clonotypes in ibrutinib-treated CLL. Data came from immunoSEQ multiplex PCR; TCRdb stores just in-frame clones and leaves some out. Of hundreds of thousands of clones listed, almost 80% were seen once; the top ten hold 6.5% to 8.5%. The starting material was PBMCs, obtained before ibrutinib treatment. These receptors came from a human donor with chronic lymphocytic leukemia.

The chain recombines TRBV28 with TRBJ1-5; a possible D gene is TRBD1 (6 bases). Germline CDR1 reads MDHEN; CDR2 reads SYDVKM. Trimming left V 3 bases short and J 2 bases short, with 17 bases between. This CDR3 has 17 residues. In DNA form, the CDR3 reads TGTGCCAGCAGTTTTTTAATAGGGGGGGTCGGCAATCAGCCCCAGCATTTT. This gives the protein CASSFLIGGVGNQPQHF.

The chain joins TRBV4-3 to TRBJ2-7; D might be TRBD1 or TRBD2, each matching 5 bases. Germline loops: CDR1 LGHNA, CDR2 YSLEER. The CDR3 is 14 residues long. V lost 0 bases and J 2 bases, leaving 8 bases between the germline ends. CDR3 residues: CASSQDLGAYEQYF. DNA for the CDR3: TGCGCCAGCAGCCAAGACTTGGGGGCCTACGAGCAGTACTTC.

V is TRBV9 and J is TRBJ1-3; TRBD1 is a possible D gene (5 bases). CDR3 length equals 13 residues. The V gene's germline CDR1 is SGDLS and CDR2 YYNGEE. With 3 bases removed from V and 4 bases from J, the gap between germline ends came to 8 bases. The chain's CDR3 is CASSEGPGNTIYF. The CDR3 DNA is TGTGCCAGCAGCGAGGGACCGGGAAACACCATATATTTT. Together with reference TRBV9 and TRBJ1-3, the CDR3 gives the full variable domain: DSGVTQTPKHLITATGQRVTLRCSPRSGDLSVYWYQQSLDQGLQFLIQYYNGEERAKGNILERFSAQQFPDLHSELNLSSLELGDSALYFCASSEGPGNTIYFGEGSWLTVV.

The chain joins TRBV27 to TRBJ2-7; D perhaps matches TRBD1 (5 bases). V was pared by 6 bases and J by 3 bases, with 21 bases between. This CDR3 has 16 residues. Germline CDR1 reads MNHEY; CDR2 reads SMNVEV (reference sequence). CDR3: CASSIRPKGRVYEQYF. The DNA for the CDR3 is TGTGCCAGCAGCATCAGGCCGAAGGGGCGCGTCTACGAGCAGTACTTC.

V is TRBV29-1 and J is TRBJ1-1, with 7 bases lining up with TRBD1. From germline, CDR1 is SQVTM and CDR2 ANQGSEA. Germline trimming cut 6 bases from V and 11 bases from J; bases unmatched to any gene: 15. The CDR3 totals 13 residues. The CDR3 here is CSVDRANYVAAFF. The CDR3 DNA follows: TGCAGCGTAGACAGGGCCAATTACGTCGCTGCTTTCTTT.

The rearrangement uses TRBV19 and TRBJ2-2; perhaps D is TRBD1 or TRBD2 (5 bases each). Germline V lookup: CDR1 LNHDA, CDR2 SQIVND (reference sequence). CDR3 size: 14 residues. The ends were cut back, 4 bases at V and 5 bases at J, with 11 bases in the middle. CDR3 region: CASSTLGPTGELFF. The CDR3 nucleotides read TGTGCCAGTAGTACCCTGGGACCGACCGGGGAGCTGTTTTTT.

V gene TRBV9 combines with J gene TRBJ1-5; the D gene is possibly TRBD1 (5 bases). The germline V gene has CDR1 SGDLS and CDR2 YYNGEE. V was trimmed by 8 bases and J by 5 bases, leaving 26 bases between them. This CDR3 comprises 17 residues. The CDR3 nucleotides are TGTGCCAGTACCTGGACACTACATCCTCATGTAGATCAGCCCCAGCATTTT. It specifies CASTWTLHPHVDQPQHF.

In DNA form, the CDR3 reads TGTGCCAGTAGTATCCGGGAGGGCACAGATACGCAGTATTTT. This encodes CASSIREGTDTQYF. The J gene is TRBJ2-3, the V gene TRBV19; 7 nucleotides line up with TRBD2. Germline CDR1 and CDR2: LNHDA and SQIVND (reference sequence). This CDR3 is built from 14 residues. V lost 3 bases to trimming and J lost 1 base; unmatched junction nucleotides: 1. The whole variable domain, remainder taken from reference TRBV19 and TRBJ2-3, is DGGITQSPKYLFRKEGQNVTLSCEQNLNHDAMYWYRQDPGQGLRLIYYSQIVNDFQKGDIAEGYSVSREKKESFPLTVTSAQKNPTAFYLCASSIREGTDTQYFGPGTRLTVL.